This section outlines one TCR beta chain sequence together with its context. Antigen unknown. Each CDR3 protein gets one entry after TCRdb re-called the RT-PCR reads with MiXCR. The table shows about 520,000 distinct CDR3 sequences, with approximately 7.2% occurring only once. The sample belongs to a study of response to subunit inactivated influenza vaccine. Study-wide results and limits: Authors suggested seasonal influenza vaccinations each recruit few new T cells.

The CDR3 loop spans 16 amino acids. V was trimmed by 2 bases and J by 2 bases, leaving 14 bases between them. The germline CDR1 and CDR2 sequences are MNHNS and SASEGT. The input for sequencing was PBMCs from blood, taken 23 months after vaccination. The chain couples TRBV6-1 to TRBJ2-3; no clear D gene. This sequence originates from a man between 45 and 75 years old who received an inactivated influenza vaccine. The CDR3 sequence is CASSESRQPFTDTQYF. The CDR3 bases are TGTGCCAGCAGTGAATCGAGGCAGCCATTCACAGATACGCAGTATTTT.